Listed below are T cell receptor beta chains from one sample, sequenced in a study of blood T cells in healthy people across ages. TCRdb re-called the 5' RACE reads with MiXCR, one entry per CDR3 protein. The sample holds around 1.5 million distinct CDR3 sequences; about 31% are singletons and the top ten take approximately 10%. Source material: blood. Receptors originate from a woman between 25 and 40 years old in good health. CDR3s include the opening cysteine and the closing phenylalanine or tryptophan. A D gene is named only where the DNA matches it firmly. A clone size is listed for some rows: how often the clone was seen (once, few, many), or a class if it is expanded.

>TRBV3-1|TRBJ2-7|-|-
TGTGCCAGCAGAGGGCTCCTCTCCTACGAGCAGTACTTC
CASRGLLSYEQYF
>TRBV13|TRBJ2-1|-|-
TGTGCCAGCAGCTATGGACGGTCGACCTACAATGAGCAGTTCTTC
CASSYGRSTYNEQFF
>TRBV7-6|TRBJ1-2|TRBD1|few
TGTGCCAGCAGCTTAGATCGGTCCGGGACAGGGGTCTATGGCTACACCTTC
CASSLDRSGTGVYGYTF
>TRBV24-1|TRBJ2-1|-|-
TGTACCACCAGTGATTTTGAGGGTGGTGAGCAGTTCTTC
CTTSDFEGGEQFF
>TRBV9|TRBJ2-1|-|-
TGTGCCAGCAGCGTAGGAGTTACGGTCAATGAGCAGTTCTTC
CASSVGVTVNEQFF
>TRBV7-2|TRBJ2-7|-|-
TGTGCCAGCAGCTTATCGGGGGTTGGTGTCTTCTCCTACGAGCAGTACTTC
CASSLSGVGVFSYEQYF
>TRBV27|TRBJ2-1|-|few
TGTGCCAGCAGCGAAGGGAGTTTGATTTACAATGAGCAGTTCTTC
CASSEGSLIYNEQFF
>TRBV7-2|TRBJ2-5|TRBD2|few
TGTGCCAGCACCAAGGTTCTAGCGGGGGGCACCCAGTACTTC
CASTKVLAGGTQYF
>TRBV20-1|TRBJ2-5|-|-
TGCAGTGCTAGGGCCGGGCTTCGGTACCAAGAGACCCAGTACTTC
CSARAGLRYQETQYF
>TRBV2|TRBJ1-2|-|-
TGTGCCAGCCGGGGGGGCAGACCGTCGGGATTGAACTATGGCTACACCTTC
CASRGGRPSGLNYGYTF
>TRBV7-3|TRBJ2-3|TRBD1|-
TGTGCCAGCAGCGAAGACAGGGCCACAGATACGCAGTATTTT
CASSEDRATDTQYF
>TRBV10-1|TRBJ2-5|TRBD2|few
TGCGCCAGCAGTGGTGGACTAGGAAGGGAGACCCAGTACTTC
CASSGGLGRETQYF
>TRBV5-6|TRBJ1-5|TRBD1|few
TGTGCCAGCAGCCCGGACAGGGATCATCAGCCCCAGCATTTT
CASSPDRDHQPQHF
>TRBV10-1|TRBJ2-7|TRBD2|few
TGCGCCAGCAGTGAGGGGGGGGAGGGCCGCGAGCAGTACTTC
CASSEGGEGREQYF
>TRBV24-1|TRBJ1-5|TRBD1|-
TGTGCCACCAGTGATTCCGGACAGGGGTTACAGCCCCAGCATTTT
CATSDSGQGLQPQHF
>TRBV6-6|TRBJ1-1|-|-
TGTGCCAGCTTATGGCAGACGAACACTGAAGCTTTCTTT
CASLWQTNTEAFF
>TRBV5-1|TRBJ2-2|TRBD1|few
TGCGCCAGCAGCTCGGACAGGGGGCGTATCACCGGGGAGCTGTTTTTT
CASSSDRGRITGELFF
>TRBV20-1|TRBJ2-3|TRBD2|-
TGCAGTGCTAGAGCAGCGGGGGGGCGGTCAGATACGCAGTATTTT
CSARAAGGRSDTQYF
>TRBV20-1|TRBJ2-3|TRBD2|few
TGCAGTGCTAGAGATGAGTCGCGGGGGAACACAGATACGCAGTATTTT
CSARDESRGNTDTQYF
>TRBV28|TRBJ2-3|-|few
TGTGCCAGCAGTTCCGGACAGAACACAGATACGCAGTATTTT
CASSSGQNTDTQYF
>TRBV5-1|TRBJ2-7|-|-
TGCGCCAGCAGCTCCATCATCCGGGGCGCTTACGAGCAGTACTTC
CASSSIIRGAYEQYF
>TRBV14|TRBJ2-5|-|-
TGTGCCAGCAGCCAAGATTTAAGGCTCGAAGAGACCCAGTACTTC
CASSQDLRLEETQYF
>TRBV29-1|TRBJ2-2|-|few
TGCAGCGTTGTAGCGGTCGCCGGGGAGCTGTTTTTT
CSVVAVAGELFF
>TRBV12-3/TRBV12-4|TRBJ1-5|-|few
TGTGCCAGCAGTCCGGACGGCAAGAGGGGCAATCAGCCCCAGCATTTT
CASSPDGKRGNQPQHF
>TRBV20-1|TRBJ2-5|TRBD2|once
TGCAGTGCTAGAAAAGCTAGCGGGAGAGTAGAGACCCAGTACTTC
CSARKASGRVETQYF
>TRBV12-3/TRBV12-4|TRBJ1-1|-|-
TGTGCCAGCAGCCAACATGTGAACACTGAAGCTTTCTTT
CASSQHVNTEAFF
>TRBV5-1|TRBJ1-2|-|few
TGCGCCAGCAGCCAGACAGGTGAAAATGGCTACACCTTC
CASSQTGENGYTF
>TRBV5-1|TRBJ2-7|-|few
TGCGCCAGCAGCTTGGCGGCAGGGCGGGATCCCCCCTACGAGCAGTACTTC
CASSLAAGRDPPYEQYF
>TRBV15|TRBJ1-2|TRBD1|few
TGTGCCACCAGCAGATCCGACAGGGATGGCTACACCTTC
CATSRSDRDGYTF
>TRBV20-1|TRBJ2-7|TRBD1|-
TGCAGTGCTCTCTCCTTGACAGGGGACCCCTACGAGCAGTACTTC
CSALSLTGDPYEQYF
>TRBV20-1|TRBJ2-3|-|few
TGCAGTGCTAGAGGGTGGGACACAGATACGCAGTATTTT
CSARGWDTDTQYF
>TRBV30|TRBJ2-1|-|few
TGTGCCTGGAGTTTTTACTTGGGTGAGCAGTTCTTC
CAWSFYLGEQFF
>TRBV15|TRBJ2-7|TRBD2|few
TGTGCCACCCGAGGGCTAGCGGACTCCTACGAGCAGTACTTC
CATRGLADSYEQYF
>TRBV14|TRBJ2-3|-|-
TGTGCCAGCAGCCAAGCCCGAGGGGGGTTCACAGATACGCAGTATTTT
CASSQARGGFTDTQYF
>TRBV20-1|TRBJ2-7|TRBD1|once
TGCAGTGCTATGAGCAATAGGGGGACAGACGAGCAGTACTTC
CSAMSNRGTDEQYF